These T cell receptor beta chains were read from a single sample in a study of CD39 and CD103 CD8 tumor-infiltrating T cells. TCRdb keeps only in-frame clones here, not all; method: immunoSEQ multiplex PCR. The repertoire holds 4,000 to 5,500 clones, with roughly two thirds as singletons. The sample comprised CD8+ T cells sorted from blood. The receptors derive from a human donor with head and neck squamous cell carcinoma. CDR3s include the opening cysteine and the closing phenylalanine or tryptophan. Fields, in order: J gene, D gene, clone size, V gene, CDR3 protein, CDR3 DNA. D genes are given only for firm matches. Only part of the rows carry a size: once, few, many, or a class if the clone is expanded.

TRBJ1-5 | TRBD1 | NA | TRBV4-1 | CASSQFPGQFNQPQHF | TGCGCCAGCAGCCAATTTCCGGGACAGTTTAATCAGCCCCAGCATTTT
TRBJ2-1 | TRBD2 | NA | TRBV15 | CATSRGGGESYNEQFF | TGTGCCACCAGCAGAGGTGGGGGGGAATCCTACAATGAGCAGTTCTTC
TRBJ1-4 | TRBD1 | NA | TRBV11-2 | CASSETGGSEKLFF | TGTGCCAGCAGCGAGACAGGGGGCAGTGAAAAACTGTTTTTT
TRBJ2-1 | TRBD2 | few | TRBV6-1 | CASLGTGGRNEQFF | TGTGCCAGCCTGGGGACGGGGGGGAGGAATGAGCAGTTCTTC
TRBJ2-3 | NA | NA | TRBV6-4 | CASSATGFTDTQYF | TGTGCCAGCAGCGCTACAGGCTTCACAGATACGCAGTATTTT
TRBJ1-2 | TRBD1 | NA | TRBV27 | CASSLQGANYGYTF | TGTGCCAGCAGTTTACAGGGGGCGAACTATGGCTACACCTTC
TRBJ2-3 | TRBD1 | NA | TRBV13 | CASGSWTGGGAGGTDTQYF | TGTGCCAGCGGATCCTGGACAGGGGGCGGGGCCGGAGGCACAGATACGCAGTATTTT
TRBJ2-2 | TRBD2 | NA | TRBV6-4 | CASSDSSGGAPGELFF | TGTGCCAGCAGTGACTCAAGCGGGGGGGCCCCCGGGGAGCTGTTTTTT
TRBJ2-7 | TRBD1 | NA | TRBV7-9 | CASSQGQGKHEQYF | TGTGCCAGCAGCCAAGGACAGGGGAAGCACGAGCAGTACTTC
TRBJ2-1 | NA | NA | TRBV29-1 | CSVVAGNEQFF | TGCAGCGTTGTTGCGGGCAATGAGCAGTTCTTC
TRBJ2-3 | NA | NA | TRBV7-2 | CASSRPRDLTTDTQYF | TGTGCCAGCAGTAGGCCTCGGGACTTAACCACAGATACGCAGTATTTT
TRBJ2-7 | NA | NA | TRBV15 | CATSSLEGVYEQYF | TGTGCCACCAGCTCCTTAGAAGGGGTCTACGAGCAGTACTTC
TRBJ2-5 | NA | NA | TRBV11-2 | CASSLAAKAQGGETQYF | TGTGCCAGCAGCTTAGCCGCGAAAGCCCAGGGTGGAGAGACCCAGTACTTC
TRBJ2-5 | TRBD1 | NA | TRBV2 | CASNPPDRGGETQYF | TGTGCCAGCAACCCTCCTGACAGGGGGGGGGAGACCCAGTACTTC
TRBJ1-5 | NA | few | TRBV6-4 | CASSDSEYQPQHF | TGTGCCAGCAGTGACTCGGAGTATCAGCCCCAGCATTTT
TRBJ1-2 | TRBD1 | NA | TRBV19 | CASTGTGDFRGYTF | TGTGCCAGTACTGGCACAGGGGACTTTCGTGGCTACACCTTC
TRBJ2-3 | TRBD2 | NA | TRBV6-4 | CASSDSTSGGDTQYF | TGTGCCAGCAGTGACTCGACTAGCGGGGGAGATACGCAGTATTTT